The T cell receptor (beta chain) described here comes from a study of T cells after yellow fever vaccination. Study information: Preparation of fractions with low cell numbers was performed using SMART-Seq v4 Ultra Low Input. Study-wide results and limits: Only a small proportion of the clonotypes turned up in both the CD4 and the CD8 compartments, likely arising from convergent recombination.

The CDR3 is 14 residues long. V was pared by 5 bases and J by 4 bases, with 11 bases between. The germline V gene has CDR1 MNHNS and CDR2 SASEGT. MiXCR was run by TCRdb on the 5' RACE reads, yielding one entry per CDR3 protein. This table has tens of thousands of distinct CDR3 sequences, about an eighth appearing once. The chain uses TRBV6-1 and TRBJ2-2; TRBD2 is a possible D gene (7 bases). The sample consisted of CD8+ T cells not binding an NS4B(214-222) dextramer, sorted from PBMCs, taken about 21 days after the first yellow fever vaccination. The source of this sequence is a man aged 18 to 35 who received the YFV17D yellow fever vaccine. In DNA, the CDR3 is TGTGCCAGCAGTACGGGGGGCCCCACCGGGGAGCTGTTTTTT. Residues: CASSTGGPTGELFF.